This TCR beta chain was captured by sequencing in a study of cytomegalovirus exposure and HLA in healthy donors. Points from the study as a whole: Productive status was seen about 90% or about 30% of the time for most TCR beta V segments in an earlier analysis. Some TCR beta chains (over 150 of them) were listed as cytomegalovirus-associated. Later examination showed HLA-associated TCR beta chains had greater clonal expansion than equally common others.

This CDR3 spans 11 amino acids. V dropped 6 bases and J dropped 8 bases, with 10 bases sitting between them. The germline V gene has CDR1 LNHDA and CDR2 SQIVND (reference sequence). Of note for this clone: The antigen remains undetermined.

PCR amplification relied on 60 Vbeta primers (plus 13 Jbeta primers). Data came from immunoSEQ multiplex PCR; TCRdb stores just in-frame clones and leaves some out. The data show under 200,000 clones, with around 81% seen just once and approximately 2% held by the top ten. V usage is TRBV19 and J usage is TRBJ1-1, with no clear D. The source is a woman between 25 and 40 years old in good health and CMV-seropositive. The sample taken for sequencing was PBMCs. The CDR3 DNA reads TGTGCCAGTAGACATCCAGGAGAAGCTTTCTTT. It encodes CASRHPGEAFF.